These T cell receptor beta chains were read from a single sample in a study of long-term antiretroviral therapy in people with HIV. Produced via immunoSEQ multiplex PCR; TCRdb's table is partial and in-frame only. This sample has 20,000 to 25,000 clones, with around 87% found just once. The sequencing here drew on unsorted PBMCs, taken about 2.7 years after starting antiretroviral therapy. The receptor source for this set is a woman between 45 and 65 years old with HIV. Both conserved end residues are part of each CDR3. The D gene is left open where the match is weak. Clone size is given for some rows only: seen once, a few or many times, or a class if the clone is expanded.

TRBV7-2	-	-	TRBJ2-4	CASSLVIGDIQYF	TGTGCCAGCAGCTTAGTAATAGGGGACATTCAGTACTTC
TRBV6-5	-	TRBD2	TRBJ2-1	CASSPPGLVINEQFF	TGTGCCAGCAGTCCCCCGGGACTAGTCATTAACGAGCAGTTCTTC
TRBV11-1	-	-	TRBJ1-1	CASKYGALMNTEAFF	TGTGCCAGCAAATATGGGGCACTAATGAACACTGAAGCTTTCTTT
TRBV18	-	-	TRBJ2-7	CASSLLSYEQYF	TGTGCCAGCTCCCTACTCTCCTACGAGCAGTACTTC
TRBV28	-	-	TRBJ2-1	CASSLLESYNEQFF	TGTGCCAGCAGTTTACTGGAATCTTACAATGAGCAGTTCTTC
TRBV28	-	-	TRBJ2-7	CATSPGSGGPYEQYF	TGTGCCACCTCGCCAGGCAGCGGAGGGCCCTACGAGCAGTACTTC
TRBV28	-	TRBD1	TRBJ1-1	CASRSGQGAGEAFF	TGTGCCAGCAGAAGCGGACAGGGGGCAGGGGAAGCTTTCTTT
TRBV21-1	-	-	TRBJ1-2	CASSSRTNGYTF	TGTGCCAGCAGCTCACGGACAAATGGCTACACCTTC
TRBV19	-	-	TRBJ1-3	CASSGASGNTIYF	TGTGCCAGTAGCGGGGCCTCTGGAAACACCATATATTTT
TRBV18	-	-	TRBJ2-1	CASSPRGTTNEQFF	TGTGCCAGCTCACCAAGGGGAACGACAAATGAGCAGTTCTTC
TRBV11-1	-	TRBD2	TRBJ2-5	CASSRGLAGVRETQYF	TGTGCCAGCAGCCGCGGACTAGCGGGAGTCCGGGAGACCCAGTACTTC
TRBV28	-	-	TRBJ2-7	CAIGQGVTYEQYF	TGTGCCATAGGCCAGGGAGTGACCTACGAGCAGTACTTC
TRBV9	once	TRBD1	TRBJ2-1	CASSDPTGNHNEQFF	TGTGCCAGCAGCGACCCGACAGGGAACCACAATGAGCAGTTCTTC
TRBV5-5	-	-	TRBJ1-1	CASSLDRTTEAFF	TGTGCCAGCAGCTTGGATCGTACCACTGAAGCTTTCTTT
TRBV19	-	-	TRBJ2-7	CASSSRGTAHGWEQYF	TGTGCCAGTAGTTCCCGCGGGACCGCTCACGGGTGGGAGCAGTACTTC
TRBV18	-	-	TRBJ1-3	CASSLGRINTIYF	TGTGCCAGCTCACTCGGACGGATAAACACCATATATTTT
TRBV29-1	-	TRBD2	TRBJ2-1	CSVERTSGDEQFF	TGCAGCGTCGAGCGGACTAGCGGCGATGAGCAGTTCTTC
TRBV4-2	-	-	TRBJ2-2	CASSSRGGTGELFF	TGTGCCAGCAGCTCAAGGGGAGGCACCGGGGAGCTGTTTTTT